Shown below are 13 T cell receptor beta chains from a single sample sequenced in a study of cytomegalovirus exposure and HLA in healthy donors. Primers included in the PCR were 60 Vbeta and 13 Jbeta primers. Profiled with immunoSEQ multiplex PCR; TCRdb holds only in-frame clones, not every one. Among fewer than 250,000 clones listed, roughly three quarters were seen once. The sequencing input was PBMCs. Receptors were obtained from a woman under 30 in good health and CMV-seronegative.

The V and J genes are TRBV7-9 and TRBJ1-1; D gene uncertain. CDR3 length: 17 amino acids. CDR1 and CDR2 from the germline V gene are SEHNR and FQNEAQ (reference sequence). With 0 bases removed from V and 1 base from J, the gap between germline ends came to 15 bases. The CDR3 protein is CASSLAPVEMSNTEAFF. As DNA, the CDR3 is TGTGCCAGCAGCTTAGCGCCAGTGGAGATGTCGAACACTGAAGCTTTCTTT. The whole variable domain, filled in from reference TRBV7-9 and TRBJ1-1, reads DTGVSQNPRHKITKRGQNVTFRCDPISEHNRLYWYRQTLGQGPEFLTYFQNEAQLEKSRLLSDRFSAERPKGSFSTLEIQRTEQGDSAMYLCASSLAPVEMSNTEAFFGQGTRLTVV.

The chain employs TRBV5-6 and TRBJ1-4; tentatively, D is TRBD1 (6 bases). The germline V gene has CDR1 SGHDT and CDR2 YYEEEE. V dropped 0 bases and J dropped 3 bases, with 9 bases sitting between them. CDR3 size: 15 residues. The CDR3 coding sequence is TGTGCCAGCAGCTTGGACAGGGCTGCTAATGAAAAACTGTTTTTT. Amino acid sequence: CASSLDRAANEKLFF.

The rearrangement joins TRBV19 to TRBJ1-5; D gene ambiguous. The CDR3 has 14 residues. Germline V gene lookup returns CDR1 LNHDA and CDR2 SQIVND (reference sequence). With 5 bases removed from V and 0 bases from J, the gap between germline ends came to 8 bases. The CDR3 DNA reads TGTGCCAGTAGTCTGGAGACTAGCAATCAGCCCCAGCATTTT. Amino acids: CASSLETSNQPQHF.

Only one count was recorded for this clone. CDR3 sequence: CASRAPGTGPYEQYF. The CDR3 DNA sequence: TGTGCCAGCAGGGCCCCCGGGACAGGGCCATACGAGCAGTACTTC. V usage is TRBV28 and J usage is TRBJ2-7; TRBD1 matches at 9 bases. The CDR3 is made up of 15 amino acids. Unmatched junction bases numbered 10, after V lost 6 bases and J lost 4 bases. The germline gives CDR1 MDHEN, CDR2 SYDVKM.

This clone was seen only once. The chain carries TRBV7-2 and TRBJ2-1; 7 bases match TRBD2. Germline V gene data show CDR1 as SGHTA and CDR2 as FQGNSA. The junction had 4 bases not matched to a gene; V was cut back by 1 base and J by 4 bases. This CDR3 region has 15 residues. The DNA of the CDR3 is TGTGCCAGCAGCTTAGGTGTTAGCGGGTACAATGAGCAGTTCTTC. Residues: CASSLGVSGYNEQFF.

This clone has more than one count but fewer than ten. The chain carries TRBV7-9 and TRBJ1-2; possibly TRBD1 for D (6 bases). Trimming left V 0 bases short and J 3 bases short, with 11 bases between. The CDR3 extends over 15 amino acids. Germline V gene lookup returns CDR1 SEHNR and CDR2 FQNEAQ (reference sequence). The CDR3 is CASSLARGADYGYTF. In DNA form, the CDR3 reads TGTGCCAGCAGCTTAGCCCGGGGGGCGGACTATGGCTACACCTTC.

This rearrangement joins TRBV19 to TRBJ2-1; maybe TRBD1 (5 bases). Germline V gene data show CDR1 as LNHDA and CDR2 as SQIVND (reference sequence). Trimming took 6 bases from V and 7 from J, leaving 13 bases between them. The CDR3 sequence is 13 residues long. CDR3 DNA sequence: TGTGCCAGTAGCTCCGCAGGGTTTAATGAGCAGTTCTTC. Translated, it gives CASSSAGFNEQFF.

The rearrangement links TRBV28 to TRBJ1-5; 7 nucleotides match TRBD1. Germline V CDR1 and CDR2: MDHEN, SYDVKM. The CDR3 is 16 residues long. J was trimmed by 0 bases and V by 4 bases; bases with no gene match: 6. The CDR3 sequence: CASSSGQPYSNQPQHF. In DNA form, the CDR3 reads TGTGCCAGCAGTTCGGGACAGCCTTATAGCAATCAGCCCCAGCATTTT.

The CDR3 spells CASSIRSGEQYF. CDR3 nucleotide sequence: TGCGCCAGCAGCATCCGATCCGGGGAGCAGTACTTC. This sequence joins TRBV5-1 and TRBJ2-7; the D is unclear. Germline CDR1 is SGHRS and CDR2 is YFSETQ. The CDR3 spans 12 residues. V lost 4 bases to trimming and J lost 7 bases, with 12 bases between them.

V and J are TRBV10-3 and TRBJ2-2; D is ambiguous. V was cut by 1 base and J by 0 bases, with 6 bases left in between. The CDR3 runs to 15 residues. CDR1 is ENHRY and CDR2 is SYGVKD in the germline V gene. The CDR3 region is CAISEFLANTGELFF. The CDR3 DNA reads as TGTGCCATCAGTGAGTTTTTAGCGAACACCGGGGAGCTGTTTTTT.

The chain carries TRBV7-9 and TRBJ2-1; 11 bases match TRBD1. CDR1 and CDR2 from the germline V gene are SEHNR and FQNEAQ (reference sequence). The CDR3 spans 18 residues. Losses at the gene ends were 0 bases for V and 9 bases for J; bases not matched to a gene: 13. CDR3 sequence (DNA): TGTGCCAGCAGCTTAGCAGTGCCGGACAGGGGGCGACGCGGTGAGCAGTTCTTC. Translation gives CASSLAVPDRGRRGEQFF.

The chain links TRBV18 to TRBJ2-1; the match to TRBD2 covers 10 bases. The CDR3 is 15 residues long. With 4 bases clipped from V and 3 bases from J, the junction kept 3 bases outside the gene matches. CDR1 and CDR2 from the germline V gene are KGHSH and LQKENI. The CDR3 loop is CASSRTSGDYNEQFF. In DNA, the CDR3 is TGTGCCAGCTCACGGACTAGCGGAGACTACAATGAGCAGTTCTTC.

The chain has TRBV29-1 and TRBJ1-2, with a possible D match to TRBD1 (6 bases). The CDR3 is made up of 13 amino acids. The V gene's germline CDR1 is SQVTM and CDR2 ANQGSEA. Trimming shortened V by 5 bases and J by 2 bases, and 12 bases separated the two germline ends. The CDR3 loop reads CSVHWGQNYGYTF. CDR3 nucleotide sequence: TGCAGCGTTCATTGGGGACAAAACTATGGCTACACCTTC. The full variable domain, rest sourced from reference TRBV29-1 and TRBJ1-2, is SAVISQKPSRDICQRGTSLTIQCQVDSQVTMMFWYRQQPGQSLTLIATANQGSEATYESGFVIDKFPISRPNLTFSTLTVSNMSPEDSSIYLCSVHWGQNYGYTFGSGTRLTVV.